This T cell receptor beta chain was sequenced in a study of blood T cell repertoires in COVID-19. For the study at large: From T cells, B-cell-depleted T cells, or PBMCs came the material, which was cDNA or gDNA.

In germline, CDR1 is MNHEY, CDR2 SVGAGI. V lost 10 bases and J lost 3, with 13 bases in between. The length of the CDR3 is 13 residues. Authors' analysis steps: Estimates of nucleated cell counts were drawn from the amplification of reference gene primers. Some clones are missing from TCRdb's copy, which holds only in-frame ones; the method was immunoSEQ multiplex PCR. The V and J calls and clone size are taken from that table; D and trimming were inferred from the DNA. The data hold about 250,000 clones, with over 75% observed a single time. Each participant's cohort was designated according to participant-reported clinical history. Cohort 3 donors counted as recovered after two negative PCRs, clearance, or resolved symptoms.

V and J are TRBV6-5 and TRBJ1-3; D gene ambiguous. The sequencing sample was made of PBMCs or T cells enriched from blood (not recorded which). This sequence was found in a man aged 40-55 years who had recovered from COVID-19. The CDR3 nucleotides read TGTGCCACGGAGGTGTTTCTTGGAAACACCATATATTTT. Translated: CATEVFLGNTIYF.